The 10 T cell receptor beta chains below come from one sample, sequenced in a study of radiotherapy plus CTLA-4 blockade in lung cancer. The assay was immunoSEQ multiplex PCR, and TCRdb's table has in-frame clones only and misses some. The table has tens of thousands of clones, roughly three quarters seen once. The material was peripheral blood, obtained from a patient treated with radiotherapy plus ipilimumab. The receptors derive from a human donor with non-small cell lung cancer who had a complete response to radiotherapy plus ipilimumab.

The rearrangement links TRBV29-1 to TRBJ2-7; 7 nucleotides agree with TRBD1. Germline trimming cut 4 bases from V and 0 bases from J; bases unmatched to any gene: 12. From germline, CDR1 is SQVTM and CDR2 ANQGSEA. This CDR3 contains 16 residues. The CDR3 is CSVAERDSLTSYEQYF. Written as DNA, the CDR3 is TGCAGCGTTGCGGAAAGGGACAGCTTAACCTCCTACGAGCAGTACTTC.

The CDR3 reads CASSLVLAGGSTDTQYF. As DNA, the CDR3 is TGTGCCAGCAGCTTGGTACTAGCGGGAGGTTCCACAGATACGCAGTATTTT. V is TRBV5-6 and J is TRBJ2-3, with 12 bases that match TRBD2. V lost 0 bases and J lost 2; bases outside the gene matches: 4. The V gene's germline CDR1 is SGHDT and CDR2 YYEEEE. There are 17 residues in the CDR3.

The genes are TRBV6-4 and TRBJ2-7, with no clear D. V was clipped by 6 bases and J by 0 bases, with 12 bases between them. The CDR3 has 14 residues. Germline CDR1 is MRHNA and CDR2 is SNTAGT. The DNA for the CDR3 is TGTGCCAGCAGCCCTAAAGCGCCCTCCTACGAGCAGTACGTC. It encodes CASSPKAPSYEQYV.

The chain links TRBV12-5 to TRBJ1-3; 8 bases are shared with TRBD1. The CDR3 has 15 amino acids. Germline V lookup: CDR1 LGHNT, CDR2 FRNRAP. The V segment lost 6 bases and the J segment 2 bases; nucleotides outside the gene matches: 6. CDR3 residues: CASGPDRGTGNTIYF. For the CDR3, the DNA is TGTGCTAGTGGACCCGACAGGGGCACTGGAAACACCATATATTTT.

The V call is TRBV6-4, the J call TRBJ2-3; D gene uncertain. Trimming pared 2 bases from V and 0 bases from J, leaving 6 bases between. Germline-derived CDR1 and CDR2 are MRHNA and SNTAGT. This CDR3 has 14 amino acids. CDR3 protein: CASSDGLSTDTQYF. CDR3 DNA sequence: TGTGCCAGCAGTGACGGGCTTAGCACAGATACGCAGTATTTT.

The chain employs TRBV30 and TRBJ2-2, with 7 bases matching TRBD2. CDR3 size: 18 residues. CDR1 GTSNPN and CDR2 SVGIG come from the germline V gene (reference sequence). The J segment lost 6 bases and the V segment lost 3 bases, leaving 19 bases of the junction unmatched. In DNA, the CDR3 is TGTGCCTGGAGGCCAGGACTAGGATCCTACGGACGGGCCGGGGAGCTGTTTTTT. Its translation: CAWRPGLGSYGRAGELFF.

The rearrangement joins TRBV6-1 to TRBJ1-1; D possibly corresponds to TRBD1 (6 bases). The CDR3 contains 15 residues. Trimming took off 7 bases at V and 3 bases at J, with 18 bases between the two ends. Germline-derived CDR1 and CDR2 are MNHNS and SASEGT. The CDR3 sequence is CASTLKGEFYTEAFF. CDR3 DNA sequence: TGTGCCAGCACCCTTAAGGGGGAATTCTACACTGAAGCTTTCTTT.

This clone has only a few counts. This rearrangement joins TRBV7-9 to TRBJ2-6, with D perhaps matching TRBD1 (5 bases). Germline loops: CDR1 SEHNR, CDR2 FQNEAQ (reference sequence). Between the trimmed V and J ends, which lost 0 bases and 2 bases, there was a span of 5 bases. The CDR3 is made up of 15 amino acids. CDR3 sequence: CASSLAGAGANVLTF. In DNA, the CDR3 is TGTGCCAGCAGCTTAGCAGGGGCTGGGGCCAACGTCCTGACTTTC.

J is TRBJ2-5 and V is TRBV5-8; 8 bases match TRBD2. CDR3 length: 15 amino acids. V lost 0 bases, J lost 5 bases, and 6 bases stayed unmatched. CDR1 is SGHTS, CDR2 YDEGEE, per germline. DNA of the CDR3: TGTGCCAGCAGCTTGGCCTGGGCGGGGGGCGAGACCCAGTACTTC. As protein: CASSLAWAGGETQYF.

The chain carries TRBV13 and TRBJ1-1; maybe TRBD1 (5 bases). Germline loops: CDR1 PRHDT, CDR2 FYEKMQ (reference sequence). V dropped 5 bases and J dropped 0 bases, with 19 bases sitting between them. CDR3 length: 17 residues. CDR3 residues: CASSRIVGPIMNTEAFF. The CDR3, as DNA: TGTGCCAGCAGCCGCATCGTGGGGCCCATTATGAACACTGAAGCTTTCTTT.